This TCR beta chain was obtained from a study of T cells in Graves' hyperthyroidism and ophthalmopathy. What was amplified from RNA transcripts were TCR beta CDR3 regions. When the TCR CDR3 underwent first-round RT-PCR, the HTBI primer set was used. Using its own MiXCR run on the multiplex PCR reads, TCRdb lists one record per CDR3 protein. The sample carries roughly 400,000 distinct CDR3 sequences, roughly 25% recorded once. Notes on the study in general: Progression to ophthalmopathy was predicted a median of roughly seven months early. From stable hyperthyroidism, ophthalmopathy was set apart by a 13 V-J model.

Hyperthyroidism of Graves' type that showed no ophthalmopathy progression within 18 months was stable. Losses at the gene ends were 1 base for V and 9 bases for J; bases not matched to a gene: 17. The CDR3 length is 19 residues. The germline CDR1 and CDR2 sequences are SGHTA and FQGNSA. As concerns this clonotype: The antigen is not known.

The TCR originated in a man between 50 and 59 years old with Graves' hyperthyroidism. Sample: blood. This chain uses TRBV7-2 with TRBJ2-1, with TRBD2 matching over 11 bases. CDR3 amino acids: CASSLGRLSGRAHNVEQFF. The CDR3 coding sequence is TGTGCCAGCAGCTTAGGAAGGCTTAGCGGGAGGGCCCACAATGTTGAGCAGTTCTTC. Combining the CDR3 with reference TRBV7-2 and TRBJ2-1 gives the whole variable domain GAGVSQSPSNKVTEKGKDVELRCDPISGHTALYWYRQSLGQGLEFLIYFQGNSAPDKSGLPSDRFSAERTGGSVSTLTIQRTQQEDSAVYLCASSLGRLSGRAHNVEQFFGPGTRLTVL.